These 16 T cell receptor beta chains came from one sample sequenced in a study of shared clonotypes between healthy human individuals. Only in-frame clones appear in the TCRdb table, and some are missing; sequencing was by immunoSEQ multiplex PCR. Of roughly 2.6 million clones listed, more than 90% are singletons. Sequenced input: naive CD4+ T cells sorted from blood. Subset defined: CD45RA+ positively selected. These TCRs come from a man in his late teens or twenties in good health.

V gene TRBV19 combines with J gene TRBJ2-2; 10 bases map to TRBD1. The CDR3 has 16 residues. The germline V gene encodes CDR1 LNHDA and CDR2 SQIVND (reference sequence). J was trimmed by 6 bases and V by 5 bases; bases with no gene match: 9. CDR3 residues: CASSLPAGTGAGELFF. CDR3 in DNA: TGTGCCAGTAGTCTCCCAGCCGGGACAGGGGCCGGGGAGCTGTTTTTT. The variable domain in full, completed from reference TRBV19 and TRBJ2-2, reads DGGITQSPKYLFRKEGQNVTLSCEQNLNHDAMYWYRQDPGQGLRLIYYSQIVNDFQKGDIAEGYSVSREKKESFPLTVTSAQKNPTAFYLCASSLPAGTGAGELFFGEGSRLTVL.

The gene calls are TRBV30 and TRBJ1-5; 7 nucleotides agree with TRBD1. The CDR3 covers 17 residues. V trimming: 2 bases; J trimming: 5 bases; junction bases outside the gene matches: 15. CDR1 is GTSNPN and CDR2 is SVGIG in the germline V gene (reference sequence). This chain's CDR3 is CAWSITRTGSGDQPQHF. The DNA for the CDR3 is TGTGCCTGGAGTATCACTCGGACAGGCAGTGGGGATCAGCCCCAGCATTTT.

V usage is TRBV9 and J usage is TRBJ1-4; 10 bases map to TRBD1. The V segment lost 4 bases and the J segment 9 bases; nucleotides outside the gene matches: 9. The CDR3 has 15 residues. Per germline, CDR1 SGDLS and CDR2 YYNGEE. DNA for the CDR3: TGTGCCAGCAGCCCCCCGGGACAGGGGCCGAAAAAACTGTTTTTT. This translates into CASSPPGQGPKKLFF.

This clone appeared once. This chain joins TRBV4-1 and TRBJ2-7; 9 positions match TRBD2. This CDR3 has 17 residues. Germline assignment: CDR1 MGHRA and CDR2 YSYEKL. V was clipped by 5 bases and J by 7 bases; unmatched bases: 18. In nucleotides, the CDR3 is TGCGCCAGCAGCTTACTGCTGATAGCGGGAGCCTCTTTAGAGCAGTACTTC. Encoded protein: CASSLLLIAGASLEQYF.

This chain links TRBV5-4 with TRBJ2-7; 8 bases line up with TRBD1. This CDR3 has 15 residues. Germline loops: CDR1 SGHNT, CDR2 YYREEE (reference sequence). Germline trimming cut 4 bases from V and 7 bases from J; bases unmatched to any gene: 13. The CDR3: CASSLSRDRPLEQYF. The CDR3 nucleotides are TGTGCCAGCAGCCTCTCTCGGGACAGGCCCTTAGAGCAGTACTTC.

The CDR3 nucleotides are TGCGCCAGCAGCTTGGGAGGGTCGAACTCAGATACGCAGTATTTT. Translation: CASSLGGSNSDTQYF. This chain joins TRBV5-1 and TRBJ2-3, with D tentatively TRBD2 (5 bases). V dropped 0 bases and J dropped 4 bases, with 12 bases sitting between them. Germline CDR1 reads SGHRS; CDR2 reads YFSETQ. This CDR3 region has 15 residues.

This clone was observed a few times. This chain joins TRBV18 and TRBJ1-1; TRBD1 aligns across 9 bases. Germline V lookup: CDR1 KGHSH, CDR2 LQKENI. The CDR3 has 15 residues. The ends lost 1 base at V and 4 bases at J; junction bases unmatched: 4. The CDR3 DNA reads TGTGCCAGCTCACCACGTGTACAGGGGGCCACTGAAGCTTTCTTT. The encoded protein is CASSPRVQGATEAFF.

This sequence joins TRBV30 and TRBJ1-1; no firm D call. This CDR3 spans 12 amino acids. Germline values: CDR1 GTSNPN, CDR2 SVGIG (reference sequence). Trimming took off 2 bases at V and 4 bases at J, with 8 bases between the two ends. Here the CDR3 DNA reads TGTGCCTGGAGTCAGAAGAGCACTGAAGCTTTCTTT. Translated, it gives CAWSQKSTEAFF.

On this clone itself: The junction and the germline gene differ at one end; a read error may be behind it. The rearrangement uses TRBV7-7 and TRBJ2-5; possibly TRBD1 for D (6 bases). The CDR3 consists of 15 residues. The germline gives CDR1 SSHAT, CDR2 FNYEAQ (reference sequence). The CDR3 sequence is CASSLSRDKQETQYF. DNA of the CDR3: TGTGCTAGCAGCTTATCCCGGGACAAACAAGAGACCCAGTACTTC.

The DNA of the CDR3 is TGTGCCAGCAGTTTATCTAGTCTGAGCTCCTACGAGCAGTACTTC. Amino acids: CASSLSSLSSYEQYF. The genes are TRBV28 and TRBJ2-7; D uncertain. Per the germline V gene, CDR1 is MDHEN and CDR2 is SYDVKM. V was trimmed by 1 base and J by 0 bases, leaving 10 bases between them. The CDR3 has 15 amino acids.

The chain couples TRBV5-4 to TRBJ2-2; 11 bases are shared with TRBD2. Germline loops: CDR1 SGHNT, CDR2 YYREEE (reference sequence). V shed 3 bases, J shed 5 bases, and the junction held 6 bases outside the gene matches. The CDR3 contains 16 residues. CDR3 sequence (DNA): TGTGCCAGCAGCTCGAGGACTAGCGGGTATACCGGGGAGCTGTTTTTT. Translating gives CASSSRTSGYTGELFF.

V is TRBV4-1 and J is TRBJ1-2; TRBD1 agrees at 9 bases. The CDR3 loop spans 18 amino acids. Per the germline V gene, CDR1 is MGHRA and CDR2 is YSYEKL. V dropped 2 bases and J dropped 0; count of bases not matched to a gene: 10. The CDR3 spells CASSQSTGTGNANYGYTF. As DNA, the CDR3 is TGCGCCAGCAGCCAATCCACCGGGACAGGGAACGCTAACTATGGCTACACCTTC.

This chain joins TRBV7-8 and TRBJ1-1, with D perhaps matching TRBD1 (6 bases). CDR1 is SGHVS and CDR2 is FQNEAQ in the germline V gene. The CDR3 is made up of 12 amino acids. Trimming took off 7 bases at V and 9 bases at J, with 15 bases between the two ends. The DNA of the CDR3 is TGTGCCAGCACCGAAAGCGGGGGGCAAGCTTTCTTT. It translates to CASTESGGQAFF.

As regards this clone: In the same sample, other DNA sequences code for this CDR3. The rearrangement uses TRBV6-5 and TRBJ2-3; 10 positions match TRBD2. The CDR3 sequence is 15 residues long. In germline, CDR1 is MNHEY, CDR2 SVGAGI. Trimming took 2 bases from V and 4 from J; bases not matched to a gene: 3. The CDR3 sequence: CASSYGAGGADTQYF. Here the CDR3 DNA reads TGTGCCAGCAGTTACGGAGCGGGAGGGGCAGATACGCAGTATTTT.

The chain is built from TRBV7-2 and TRBJ2-7; D might be TRBD1 (5 bases). V was clipped by 6 bases and J by 7 bases, with 13 bases between them. The CDR3 sequence is 12 residues long. Germline V gene sequence: CDR1 SGHTA, CDR2 FQGNSA. The chain's CDR3 is CASRNPQGEQYF. DNA of the CDR3: TGTGCCAGCAGGAACCCCCAGGGAGAGCAGTACTTC.

The CDR3 nucleotides read TGTGCCAGCACTCAAGAGGAAGGGAAAGAGACCCAGTACTTC. Its translation: CASTQEEGKETQYF. The chain employs TRBV2 and TRBJ2-5; D is undetermined. V was shortened by 7 bases and J by 3 bases, with 15 bases between the two germline ends. This CDR3 is built from 14 residues. The germline V gene encodes CDR1 SNHLY and CDR2 FYNNEI.